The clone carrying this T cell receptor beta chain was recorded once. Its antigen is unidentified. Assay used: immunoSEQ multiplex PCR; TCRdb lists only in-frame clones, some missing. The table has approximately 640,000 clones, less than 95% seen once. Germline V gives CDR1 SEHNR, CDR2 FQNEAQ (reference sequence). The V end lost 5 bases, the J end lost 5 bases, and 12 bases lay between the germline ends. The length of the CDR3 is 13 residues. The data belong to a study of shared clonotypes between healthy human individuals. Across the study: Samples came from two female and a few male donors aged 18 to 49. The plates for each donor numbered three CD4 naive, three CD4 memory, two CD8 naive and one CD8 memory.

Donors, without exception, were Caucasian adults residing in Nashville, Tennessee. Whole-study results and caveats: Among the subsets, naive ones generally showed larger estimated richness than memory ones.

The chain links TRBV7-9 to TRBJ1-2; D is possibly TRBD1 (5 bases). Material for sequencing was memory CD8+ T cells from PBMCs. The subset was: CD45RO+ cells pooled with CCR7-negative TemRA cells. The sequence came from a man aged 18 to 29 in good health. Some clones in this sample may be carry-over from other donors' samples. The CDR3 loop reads CASSTTETYGYTF. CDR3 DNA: TGTGCCAGCAGCACGACAGAAACTTATGGCTACACCTTC.